This T cell receptor (beta chain) is from a study of blood T cell repertoires in COVID-19. Across the study: PBMCs, B-cell-depleted T cells, or T cells were the source of the cDNA or gDNA that made up the material.

Profiled with immunoSEQ multiplex PCR; TCRdb holds only in-frame clones, not every one. In the table there are over 150,000 clones, 70% to 90% of which are singletons. The ends lost 0 bases at V and 0 bases at J; junction bases unmatched: 6. Germline assignment: CDR1 LNHDA and CDR2 SQIVND (reference sequence). This CDR3 is built from 20 residues. The chain combines TRBV19 with TRBJ2-1; 15 bases agree with TRBD2. Material for sequencing was peripheral blood. This receptor was identified in a man aged 50-60 years with active or convalescent COVID-19. The CDR3 region is CASSIEGTSGRRSSYNEQFF. The CDR3, as DNA: TGTGCCAGTAGTATAGAGGGGACTAGCGGGAGGAGGAGCTCCTACAATGAGCAGTTCTTC. Filled out from reference TRBV19 and TRBJ2-1, the complete variable domain reads DGGITQSPKYLFRKEGQNVTLSCEQNLNHDAMYWYRQDPGQGLRLIYYSQIVNDFQKGDIAEGYSVSREKKESFPLTVTSAQKNPTAFYLCASSIEGTSGRRSSYNEQFFGPGTRLTVL.